This TCR beta chain emerged from a study of blood T cell repertoires in COVID-19. In germline, CDR1 is MNHEY, CDR2 SVGAGI. V lost 6 bases, J lost 3 bases, and 14 bases lay in between. The CDR3 loop spans 15 amino acids. Seattle patients were enrolled during active infection and followed longitudinally. Profiling relied on immunoSEQ multiplex PCR, and the TCRdb table lists in-frame clones only, not all of them. The table has 250,000 to 350,000 clones, approximately 84% seen once; the top ten hold over 1.1%. The chain is built from TRBV6-5 and TRBJ2-2, with a possible D match to TRBD1 (7 bases). This TCR was recovered from a human donor with COVID-19, enrolled during active disease. The donor label of this sample is uncertain. Sequences were obtained from peripheral blood. The CDR3 sequence is CASSRGASDTGELFF. CDR3 DNA: TGTGCCAGCAGCAGGGGGGCTTCGGACACCGGGGAGCTGTTTTTT.